This T cell receptor beta chain was recovered during a study of cytomegalovirus exposure and HLA in healthy donors. V shed 2 bases and J 5 bases; nucleotides not matched to a gene: 0. The CDR3 has 13 residues. Germline values: CDR1 SGHAT, CDR2 FQNNGV. Worth noting for this clone: Its cognate antigen is unknown.

The study, taken as a whole, reports: It was taken for granted in presence/absence analyses that sequencing depth across donors was roughly uniform.

13 Jbeta primers and 60 Vbeta primers were used for the PCR. Assay: immunoSEQ multiplex PCR; the TCRdb copy retains only in-frame clones and omits some. This sample yields around 190,000 clones, of which around 75% are seen a single time; around 1.6% belongs to the top ten. This clonotype was sampled from a woman in her fifties or sixties in good health and CMV-seronegative. The rearrangement uses TRBV11-2 and TRBJ1-5; 7 positions match TRBD1. What was sequenced was PBMCs. The CDR3 protein is CASSLQGDQPQHF. The CDR3 DNA follows: TGTGCCAGCAGCTTACAGGGGGATCAGCCCCAGCATTTT.